This TCR beta chain originates from a study of beta chain features in type 1 diabetes. The whole isolated RNA underwent reverse transcription, so sequencing captured expressed TCRB transcripts. The repertoire was sequenced with immunoSEQ multiplex PCR; TCRdb's copy has only in-frame clones and lacks some. The repertoire holds 600,000 or so clones, 9.5% to 15% seen once, with over 0.1% in the top ten. Around 0.12 L of blood, on average, came from one heparinised draw per donor. This clone was detected only a few times. The antigen is undetermined. General study points: Moderately but significantly shorter TCRB CDR3s were found in Type 1 diabetes patients in all four CD4+ subsets. Comparison showed that naive, central memory and Treg TCRB repertoires appeared more similar among patients than among healthy donors.

The CDR3 sequence is 13 residues long. Germline CDR1 and CDR2: MDHEN and SYDVKM. V dropped 1 base and J dropped 4 bases, with 7 bases sitting between them. The chain recombines TRBV28 with TRBJ1-2; D is ambiguous. Source material: naive CD4+ T cells from blood. This TCR came from a man aged 30 to 45 with type 1 diabetes. The CDR3 DNA reads as TGTGCCAGCAGTTTATCTTCAGGCTATGGCTACACCTTC. Its protein product is CASSLSSGYGYTF.